These 32 T cell receptor beta chains share one sample of origin, sequenced in a study of T cells in women clearing cervical HPV infection. Generated by immunoSEQ multiplex PCR, the TCRdb table keeps only in-frame clones and is missing some. The repertoire table contains approximately 15,000 clones. Specimen: blood buffy coat. All receptors come from a woman aged 18 to 75 with a cervical HPV16 infection that either progressed to CIN3+ or cleared (not recorded which).

Points on this clone: From the germline J gene comes the end of the CDR3, since the read stops 3 residues before it. The J gene is TRBJ2-7, the V gene TRBV20-1; TRBD2 aligns across 7 bases. V gave up 4 bases and J gave up 6 bases; unmatched junction bases: 3. The CDR3 contains 11 residues. The germline gives CDR1 DFQATT, CDR2 SNEGSKA (reference sequence). CDR3 bases read: TGCAGTGCTACCGGGGAGGGCGAG. Translating it yields CSATGEGE. The full CDR3 protein reads CSATGEGEQYF.

For this clone: From the germline J gene comes the end of the CDR3, since the read stops 3 residues before it. The chain carries TRBV7-6 and TRBJ2-2; TRBD2 matches 8 bases. The germline gives CDR1 SGHVS, CDR2 FNYEAQ. The CDR3 covers 15 residues. The V gene end was trimmed by 3 bases and the J gene end by 3 bases; junction bases not matched to a gene: 3. This chain's CDR3 is CASSFGGGYTGELFF. The part of the CDR3 DNA that was read is TGTGCCAGCAGCTTCGGGGGGGGCTACACCGGGGAG.

In the case of this clone: The read ends 3 residues early relative to the CDR3; the germline J gene fills the gap. The identical CDR3 is also encoded by other nucleotide sequences in the sample. The chain combines TRBV10-1 with TRBJ2-3; TRBD1 matches 7 bases. After removal of 6 bases from V and 2 bases from J, the junction contained 8 bases not matched to a gene. The germline V gene encodes CDR1 WNHNN and CDR2 SYGVQD (reference sequence). The CDR3 has 15 amino acids. Here the CDR3 reads CASSEGTVNTDTQYF. CDR3 DNA, as far as it was read: TGCGCCAGCAGCGAAGGGACAGTGAACACAGATACG.

Comment on this clone: The read is 3 residues too short to cover the CDR3 end, so that end is filled in from the germline J gene. The gene calls are TRBV5-6 and TRBJ1-6; D perhaps matches TRBD1 (6 bases). V dropped 0 bases and J dropped 9 bases, with 13 bases sitting between them. CDR1 and CDR2 (germline): SGHDT, YYEEEE. The CDR3 consists of 15 residues. The CDR3 protein is CASSLDWGLGSPLHF. CDR3 DNA, as far as it was read: TGTGCCAGCAGCTTGGACTGGGGGCTGGGTTCACCC.

With regard to this clone: The read terminates 3 residues before the CDR3 end, so the remaining end is supplied by the germline J gene. This chain links TRBV19 with TRBJ2-4; tentative D call: TRBD2 (5 bases). The germline V gene has CDR1 LNHDA and CDR2 SQIVND (reference sequence). The CDR3 spans 13 residues. CDR3 DNA (partial): TGTGCCAGTAGTATAAGTCTACTAGAAGGT. It encodes CASSISLLEG. The full CDR3 protein reads CASSISLLEGQYF.

About this clone itself: Coverage ceases 3 residues before the CDR3 finishes, and the germline J gene fills in the end. This chain links TRBV10-3 with TRBJ1-3; no reliable D call. The CDR3 has 13 residues. CDR1 is ENHRY, CDR2 SYGVKD, per germline. V lost 7 bases and J lost 1, with 8 bases in between. Incomplete CDR3 DNA: TGTGCCATCACGGGTTCTTCTGGAAACACC. Amino acid sequence: CAITGSSGNT. The whole CDR3 protein is CAITGSSGNTIYF.

Notes on this clone: A junction end diverges from the germline sequence, so it may reflect a read error. The read gets to within 3 residues of the CDR3 end, and the germline J gene fills in the rest. The V gene is TRBV18, the J gene TRBJ2-1; D is perhaps TRBD1 (5 bases). The CDR3 contains 13 residues. CDR1 KGHSH and CDR2 LQKENI come from the germline V gene. The sequenced CDR3 bases are TGTTCCAGCTCACGCGACAGCGACAATGAG. This gives the protein CSSSRDSDNE. The entire CDR3 reads CSSSRDSDNEQFF.

The CDR3 DNA, read in part, is TGTGCCAGCGGAACAGGGGCCCGCTCCTACGAC. Protein: CASGTGARSYD. The whole CDR3 region reads CASGTGARSYDYTF. The chain combines TRBV7-2 with TRBJ1-2; 7 bases agree with TRBD1. The DNA ends 3 residues before the CDR3 does, and the rest of the CDR3 is filled in from the germline J gene. The CDR3 is 14 amino acids. CDR1 and CDR2 (germline): SGHTA, FQGNSA.

On this clone itself: One junction end does not reproduce the germline sequence, and a read error may be involved. The CDR3 end lies 3 residues beyond the end of the read and is filled in from the germline J gene. This sequence joins TRBV30 and TRBJ2-7; 9 bases match TRBD1. CDR1 GTSNPN and CDR2 SVGIG come from the germline V gene (reference sequence). CDR3 size: 15 residues. The CDR3 region is CASRRRTGVSHEQYF. The sequenced CDR3 bases are TGTGCCTCCCGAAGGAGGACAGGGGTCTCCCACGAG.

The covered CDR3 bases are TGTGCCAGCAGCCAATCCGGACAGGATGCTGAA. Amino acids: CASSQSGQDAE. The full CDR3 protein is CASSQSGQDAEAFF. This sequence joins TRBV16 and TRBJ1-1; 7 nucleotides align to TRBD1. The CDR3 is cut off 3 residues early in the read; its end comes from the germline J gene. Per germline, CDR1 KGHSY and CDR2 FQNENV. The CDR3 is 14 residues long. With 0 bases clipped from V and 6 bases from J, the junction kept 4 bases outside the gene matches.

By frequency, this clone registers medium-sized (0.01 to 0.1%). The CDR3 end lies 3 residues beyond the end of the read and is filled in from the germline J gene. This chain uses TRBV2 with TRBJ2-1, with a tentative D call TRBD2 (6 bases). Per the germline V gene, CDR1 is SNHLY and CDR2 is FYNNEI. With 5 bases removed from V and 9 bases from J, the gap between germline ends came to 11 bases. The CDR3 has 12 amino acids. The sequenced CDR3 bases are TGTGCCAGCAGTCCAGATAGCGGTGAG. Amino acid sequence: CASSPDSGE. The entire CDR3 protein reads CASSPDSGEQFF.

Comment on this clone: The CDR3 end lies 3 residues beyond the end of the read and is filled in from the germline J gene. The V and J genes are TRBV7-9 and TRBJ1-2, with a weak D call TRBD1 (6 bases). This CDR3 contains 14 residues. Germline lookup yields CDR1 SEHNR and CDR2 FQNEAQ (reference sequence). The CDR3 here is CASSSPGPPGDYTF. The sequenced CDR3 bases are TGTGCCAGCAGCTCCCCCGGTCCCCCAGGGGAC.

In the case of this clone: The read finishes 3 residues shy of the CDR3 end, and the germline J gene is used to complete it. The chain employs TRBV6-1 and TRBJ2-3; 7 bases fit TRBD1. Germline-derived CDR1 and CDR2 are MNHNS and SASEGT. V dropped 4 bases and J dropped 6; count of bases not matched to a gene: 4. The CDR3 has 13 residues. The CDR3 bases that were read are TGTGCCAGCAGTGCGACAGGGTATGATACG. This sequence encodes CASSATGYDT. The CDR3 as a whole reads CASSATGYDTQYF.

The covered CDR3 bases are TGCAGTGCTAGCAGACCGAGGGGCTCCTCCAGGGGCTCCTACGAG. Amino acids: CSASRPRGSSRGSYE. The full CDR3 sequence reads CSASRPRGSSRGSYEQYF. This chain joins TRBV20-1 and TRBJ2-7; a weak D match, TRBD1 (6 bases). The read terminates 3 residues before the CDR3 end, so the remaining end is supplied by the germline J gene. CDR3 size: 18 residues. The ends were cut back, 3 bases at V and 0 bases at J, with 24 bases in the middle. Germline V gives CDR1 DFQATT, CDR2 SNEGSKA (reference sequence).

Points on this clone: The read ends 3 residues shy of where the CDR3 ends; the end is completed using the germline J gene. This chain connects TRBV18 to TRBJ1-3; D possibly corresponds to TRBD1 (6 bases). Germline assignment: CDR1 KGHSH and CDR2 LQKENI. Between the trimmed V and J ends, which lost 3 bases and 4 bases, there was a span of 10 bases. The CDR3 totals 14 residues. This CDR3 is CASSPGTGGNTIYF. The sequenced CDR3 bases are TGTGCCAGCTCACCTGGTACAGGGGGAAACACC.

In regard to this clone: The read ends 3 residues shy of where the CDR3 ends; the end is completed using the germline J gene. The chain recombines TRBV28 with TRBJ2-5; D possibly corresponds to TRBD1 (7 bases). Germline V CDR1 and CDR2: MDHEN, SYDVKM. This CDR3 has 15 residues. Deletions cut 4 bases from V and 0 bases from J, with 12 bases between. The CDR3 bases that were read are TGTGCCAGCAGTTACGGCAGGGGGGACCAAGAGACC. Protein product: CASSYGRGDQET. The full CDR3 is CASSYGRGDQETQYF.

For this clone: The read halts 3 residues ahead of the CDR3 end, with the missing end drawn from the germline J gene. This chain links TRBV7-2 with TRBJ1-2, with 10 bases that match TRBD1. This CDR3 is 15 amino acids long. From germline, CDR1 is SGHTA and CDR2 FQGNSA. V dropped 9 bases and J dropped 5; count of bases not matched to a gene: 12. The CDR3 sequence is CARERQGALGYGYTF. The sequenced CDR3 bases are TGTGCCAGAGAAAGACAGGGGGCGCTGGGGTATGGC.

For this clone: Read data end 3 residues before the CDR3 end; the end is taken from the germline J gene. The chain couples TRBV10-2 to TRBJ2-5; unclear D gene. This CDR3 has 12 amino acids. Germline V gene data show CDR1 as WSHSY and CDR2 as SAAADI. The V end was cut by 2 bases, the J end by 4 bases, with 5 bases between. The CDR3 sequence: CASSEVGETQYF. The sequenced CDR3 bases are TGCGCCAGCAGTGAGGTCGGAGAGACC.

Concerning this clone itself: The observed sequence ends 3 residues before the CDR3 terminus, with the missing tail filled in from the germline J gene. The chain employs TRBV7-6 and TRBJ1-4; maybe TRBD1 (6 bases). V dropped 5 bases and J dropped 10 bases, with 20 bases sitting between them. This CDR3 contains 15 residues. Germline CDR1 reads SGHVS; CDR2 reads FNYEAQ. The CDR3 DNA, read in part, is TGTGCCAGCAGCGAGGCGGGACAAACAGGGAGAAAA. Residues: CASSEAGQTGRK. The full CDR3 protein is CASSEAGQTGRKLFF.

In the case of this clone: The CDR3 end is not reached by the read, which stops 3 residues before it; the germline J gene fills it in. The chain has TRBV5-1 and TRBJ1-2; TRBD1 is a possible D gene (6 bases). Germline V CDR1 and CDR2: SGHRS, YFSETQ. With 3 bases removed from V and 0 bases from J, the gap between germline ends came to 6 bases. The CDR3 is 13 amino acids. The sequenced part of the CDR3 DNA is TGCGCCAGCAGCTGGACAGCTAACTATGGC. Translated, it gives CASSWTANYG. From start to end, the CDR3 is CASSWTANYGYTF.

CDR3: CASGLAPYEQYF. The DNA read from the CDR3 is TGTGCCAGCGGTCTGGCCCCCTACGAG. The chain has TRBV28 and TRBJ2-7; D remains unclear. The read terminates 3 residues ahead of where the CDR3 ends, so the germline J gene completes it. V was pared by 8 bases and J by 2 bases, with 10 bases between. CDR1 is MDHEN, CDR2 SYDVKM, per germline. The CDR3 has 12 amino acids.

In regard to this clone: The read falls 3 residues short of the CDR3 end, and the missing part is taken from the germline J gene. The chain combines TRBV5-1 with TRBJ1-4; D is undetermined. This CDR3 contains 14 residues. V dropped 3 bases and J dropped 8 bases, with 14 bases sitting between them. Per the germline V gene, CDR1 is SGHRS and CDR2 is YFSETQ. CDR3 bases read: TGCGCCAGCAGCTACAGCGGCCGTAACGAAAAA. This translates into CASSYSGRNEK. The entire CDR3 is CASSYSGRNEKLFF.

Note on this clone: The read ends 3 residues before the CDR3 terminus; that terminus is restored from the germline J gene. The chain has TRBV12-5 and TRBJ2-5, with D possibly being TRBD1 (5 bases). The ends were cut back, 2 bases at V and 5 bases at J, with 9 bases in the middle. This CDR3 spans 13 amino acids. Germline assignment: CDR1 LGHNT and CDR2 FRNRAP. The covered CDR3 bases are TGTGCTAGTGGTTTGTCAGGGTCCGAGACC. Amino acid sequence: CASGLSGSET. The full CDR3 protein reads CASGLSGSETQYF. The variable domain in full, completed from reference TRBV12-5 and TRBJ2-5, reads DARVTQTPRHKVTEMGQEVTMRCQPILGHNTVFWYRQTMMQGLELLAYFRNRAPLDDSGMPKDRFSAEMPDATLATLKIQPSEPRDSAVYFCASGLSGSETQYFGPGTRLLVL.

About this clone: The read terminates 3 residues ahead of where the CDR3 ends, so the germline J gene completes it. J is TRBJ2-7 and V is TRBV12-3 or TRBV12-4; D possibly corresponds to TRBD1 (5 bases). Trimming shortened V by 6 bases and J by 2 bases, and 20 bases separated the two germline ends. This CDR3 has 16 amino acids. CDR3 DNA (partial): TGTGCCAGCAGCCAAGTCTCTGGGGCGAATCCCTACGAG. Its protein product is CASSQVSGANPYE. In full, the CDR3 is CASSQVSGANPYEQYF.

Of note for this clone: One junction end disagrees with the germline gene, perhaps due to a read error. The read gets to within 3 residues of the CDR3 end, and the germline J gene fills in the rest. This sample includes further DNA sequences coding for the same CDR3. This chain joins TRBV2 and TRBJ1-3; 8 bases are shared with TRBD1. This CDR3 has 13 residues. The germline V gene has CDR1 SNHLY and CDR2 FYNNEI. The sequenced CDR3 bases are TGTGCCAGCAGTGGGACAGGGAGAAACACT. This translates into CASSGTGRNT. The entire CDR3 sequence reads CASSGTGRNTIYF. Using reference TRBV2 and TRBJ1-3 for the parts outside the CDR3, the full variable domain is EPEVTQTPSHQVTQMGQEVILRCVPISNHLYFYWYRQILGQKVEFLVSFYNNEISEKSEIFDDQFSVERPDGSNFTLKIRSTKLEDSAMYFCASSGTGRNTIYFGEGSWLTVV.

A note on this clone: Read data end 3 residues before the CDR3 end; the end is taken from the germline J gene. This sequence joins TRBV2 and TRBJ2-3, with 11 nucleotides matching TRBD1. The CDR3 has 15 amino acids. The V gene's germline CDR1 is SNHLY and CDR2 FYNNEI. CDR3 bases read: TGTGCCAGCAGGGACAGGGGGCTTCCCCAAGAGACG. Amino acids: CASRDRGLPQET. The whole CDR3 sequence reads CASRDRGLPQETQYF. Full variable domain (outside the CDR3, taken from reference TRBV2 and TRBJ2-3): EPEVTQTPSHQVTQMGQEVILRCVPISNHLYFYWYRQILGQKVEFLVSFYNNEISEKSEIFDDQFSVERPDGSNFTLKIRSTKLEDSAMYFCASRDRGLPQETQYFGPGTRLTVL.

Regarding this clone: The read ends 3 residues early relative to the CDR3; the germline J gene fills the gap. The rearrangement links TRBV2 to TRBJ1-5; TRBD1 might be the D (5 bases). This CDR3 contains 13 residues. Trimming left V 7 bases short and J 3 bases short, with 10 bases between. Looked up from germline, CDR1 is SNHLY and CDR2 is FYNNEI. The CDR3 reads CASNQGSNQPQHF. The CDR3 DNA, read in part, is TGTGCCAGCAACCAGGGTTCCAATCAGCCC. The full variable domain, completed using reference TRBV2 and TRBJ1-5, is EPEVTQTPSHQVTQMGQEVILRCVPISNHLYFYWYRQILGQKVEFLVSFYNNEISEKSEIFDDQFSVERPDGSNFTLKIRSTKLEDSAMYFCASNQGSNQPQHFGDGTRLSIL.

For this clone: Read data end 3 residues before the CDR3 end; the end is taken from the germline J gene. The chain joins TRBV20-1 to TRBJ1-5; 7 nucleotides line up with TRBD1. The germline V gene encodes CDR1 DFQATT and CDR2 SNEGSKA (reference sequence). The CDR3 runs to 16 residues. Trimming took 4 bases from V and 4 from J; bases not matched to a gene: 13. The CDR3 region is CSAIRIGTENNQPQHF. Incomplete CDR3 DNA: TGCAGTGCTATAAGGATAGGGACAGAGAATAATCAGCCC.

To note about this clone: The CDR3 end falls 3 residues outside the read, so it is completed with the germline J gene. The chain uses TRBV2 and TRBJ2-1; D might be TRBD1 (6 bases). The germline gives CDR1 SNHLY, CDR2 FYNNEI. The CDR3 length is 14 residues. Trimming shortened V by 7 bases and J by 2 bases, and 12 bases separated the two germline ends. The part of the CDR3 DNA that was read is TGTGCCAGCAACCCACAGGGACCCTACAATGAG. This translates into CASNPQGPYNE. In full, the CDR3 reads CASNPQGPYNEQFF.

On this clone itself: Coverage ceases 3 residues before the CDR3 finishes, and the germline J gene fills in the end. V gene TRBV5-6 combines with J gene TRBJ2-4, with D possibly TRBD1 on 6 matching bases. Germline lookup yields CDR1 SGHDT and CDR2 YYEEEE. This CDR3 has 15 amino acids. The sequenced part of the CDR3 DNA is TGTGCCAGCAGCTTGAAAGGACAGACCCACCAAGGT. Translated, it gives CASSLKGQTHQG. The CDR3 in full is CASSLKGQTHQGQYF.

With respect to this clone: The read is 3 residues too short to cover the CDR3 end, so that end is filled in from the germline J gene. The rearrangement joins TRBV5-1 to TRBJ2-3, with 9 nucleotides matching TRBD2. J was trimmed by 0 bases and V by 4 bases; bases with no gene match: 6. CDR1 and CDR2 (germline): SGHRS, YFSETQ. The CDR3 totals 16 residues. CDR3 loop: CASSEAGGTSTDTQYF. The sequenced CDR3 bases are TGCGCCAGCAGCGAGGCGGGGGGGACTAGCACAGATACG.

For this clone: Coverage ceases 3 residues before the CDR3 finishes, and the germline J gene fills in the end. The chain recombines TRBV29-1 with TRBJ1-2; D is perhaps TRBD1 (5 bases). The CDR3 length is 14 residues. Germline loops: CDR1 SQVTM, CDR2 ANQGSEA. The sequenced part of the CDR3 DNA is TGCAGCGTTGAGGGACTCTCGCTGGGGGATGAC. Residues: CSVEGLSLGDD. Given in full, the CDR3 is CSVEGLSLGDDYTF.